The 6 T cell receptor beta chains below all came from one sample that was sequenced in a study of molecular identifiers for immune sequencing clone quantification. TCRdb re-analysed the PCR reads in MiXCR, keeping a single row per CDR3 protein. Among fewer than 350,000 distinct CDR3 sequences, roughly 24% were seen once, and the ten largest hold 0.74%. Sample: naive CD8+ T cells from blood, with Jurkat cell RNA spiked in. Specified subset: FACS-sorted CD8+CD4-CCR7+CD45RA+ naive T cells. These receptors originate from a human donor in good health. Some libraries in this study had Jurkat cell RNA spiked in.

This clonotype showed up just a few times. The V gene is TRBV4-3, the J gene TRBJ2-7; D is possibly TRBD1 (5 bases). Trimming cost V 1 base and J 5 bases, with 15 bases left between them. Germline lookup yields CDR1 LGHNA and CDR2 YSLEER. CDR3 length: 15 residues. The DNA for the CDR3 is TGCGCCAGCAGCCAAGGTGGGGCAGGATCTGACGAGCAGTACTTC. Its translation is CASSQGGAGSDEQYF.

Worth noting for this clonotype: It may be a read error: a sequence one base away is much more abundant. DNA of the CDR3: TGTGCCAGCAGCTGCACCGGGGAGCTGTTTTTT. This encodes CASSCTGELFF. V gene TRBV7-9 combines with J gene TRBJ2-2, with D unresolved. V was shortened by 4 bases and J by 4 bases, with 1 base between the two germline ends. CDR1 is SEHNR, CDR2 FQNEAQ, per germline (reference sequence). The CDR3 runs 11 residues.

This clonotype was counted ten times or more. V usage is TRBV7-2 and J usage is TRBJ1-1; 8 bases map to TRBD1. This CDR3 is 16 amino acids long. Germline lookup yields CDR1 SGHTA and CDR2 FQGNSA. With 5 bases clipped from V and 5 bases from J, the junction kept 13 bases outside the gene matches. This CDR3 is CASSKGDRSSGTEAFF. Written as DNA, the CDR3 is TGTGCCAGCAGCAAGGGGGACAGGAGTTCCGGAACTGAAGCTTTCTTT.

About this clonotype itself: A clone one base away is much larger, so this may be a read error. V and J are TRBV29-1 and TRBJ2-3; the D call may be TRBD1 or TRBD2 (5 bases each). The CDR3 runs 14 residues. From germline, CDR1 is SQVTM and CDR2 ANQGSEA. The CDR3 here is CSVDMIPSTGTQYF. The DNA for the CDR3 is TGCAGCGTCGACATGATACCTAGCACAGGTACGCAGTATTTT.

This clonotype was counted ten times or more. The V and J genes are TRBV11-2 and TRBJ2-7; D ambiguous. This CDR3 has 12 amino acids. CDR1 SGHAT and CDR2 FQNNGV come from the germline V gene. V was shortened by 5 bases and J by 6 bases, with 11 bases between the two germline ends. The CDR3 sequence: CASSPRLSEQYF. CDR3 DNA: TGTGCCAGCAGCCCAAGATTGTCCGAGCAGTACTTC. Supplemented by reference TRBV11-2 and TRBJ2-7, the full variable domain reads EAGVAQSPRYKIIEKRQSVAFWCNPISGHATLYWYQQILGQGPKLLIQFQNNGVVDDSQLPKDRFSAERLKGVDSTLKIQPAKLEDSAVYLCASSPRLSEQYFGPGTRLTVT.

Notes on this clonotype: A read error may be the cause here, since a much bigger clone is one base away. This chain uses TRBV6-5 with TRBJ2-7, with D tentatively TRBD2 (6 bases). The germline V and J ends were trimmed by 8 bases and 2 bases, with 16 bases remaining between them. This CDR3 contains 14 residues. Germline V gene data show CDR1 as MNHEY and CDR2 as SVGAGI. CDR3 loop: CASPRGASPYEQYF. As DNA, the CDR3 is TGTGCCAGCCCACGCGGGGCGTCACCCTACGAGCAGTACTTC.